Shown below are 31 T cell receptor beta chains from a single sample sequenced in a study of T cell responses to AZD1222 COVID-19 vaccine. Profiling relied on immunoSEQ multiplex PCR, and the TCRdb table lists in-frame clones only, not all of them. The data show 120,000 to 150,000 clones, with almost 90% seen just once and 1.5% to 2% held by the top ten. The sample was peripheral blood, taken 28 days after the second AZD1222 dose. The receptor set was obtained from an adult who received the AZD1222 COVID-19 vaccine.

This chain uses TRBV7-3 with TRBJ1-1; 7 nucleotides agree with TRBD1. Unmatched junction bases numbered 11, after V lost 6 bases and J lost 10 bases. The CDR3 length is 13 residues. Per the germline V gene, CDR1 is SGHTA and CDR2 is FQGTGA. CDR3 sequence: CASRPTGEVGAFF. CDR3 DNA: TGTGCCAGCAGGCCAACAGGGGAGGTCGGAGCTTTCTTT. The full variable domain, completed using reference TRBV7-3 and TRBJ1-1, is GAGVSQTPSNKVTEKGKYVELRCDPISGHTALYWYRQSLGQGPEFLIYFQGTGAADDSGLPNDRFFAVRPEGSVSTLKIQRTERGDSAVYLCASRPTGEVGAFFGQGTRLTVV.

CDR3: CASSASPEVVTGELFF. In nucleotides, the CDR3 is TGCGCCAGCAGCGCCTCCCCCGAAGTCGTCACCGGGGAGCTGTTTTTT. The chain employs TRBV5-1 and TRBJ2-2; D is unresolved. Looked up from germline, CDR1 is SGHRS and CDR2 is YFSETQ. The length of the CDR3 is 16 residues. V lost 4 bases to trimming and J lost 4 bases, with 17 bases between them. Combining the CDR3 with reference TRBV5-1 and TRBJ2-2 gives the whole variable domain KAGVTQTPRYLIKTRGQQVTLSCSPISGHRSVSWYQQTPGQGLQFLFEYFSETQRNKGNFPGRFSGRQFSNSRSEMNVSTLELGDSALYLCASSASPEVVTGELFFGEGSRLTVL.

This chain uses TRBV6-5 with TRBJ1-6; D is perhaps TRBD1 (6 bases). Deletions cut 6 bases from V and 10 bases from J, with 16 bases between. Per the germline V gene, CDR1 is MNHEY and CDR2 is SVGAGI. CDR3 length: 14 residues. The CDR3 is CASSTGGRGSPLHF. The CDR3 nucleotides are TGTGCCAGCAGCACGGGGGGGCGAGGGTCACCCCTCCACTTT.

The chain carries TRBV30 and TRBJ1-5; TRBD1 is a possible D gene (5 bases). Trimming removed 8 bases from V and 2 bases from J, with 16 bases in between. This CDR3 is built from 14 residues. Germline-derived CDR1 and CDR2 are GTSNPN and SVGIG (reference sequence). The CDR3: CAAKAGTGNQPQHF. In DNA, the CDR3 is TGTGCCGCCAAAGCAGGGACGGGCAATCAGCCCCAGCATTTT.

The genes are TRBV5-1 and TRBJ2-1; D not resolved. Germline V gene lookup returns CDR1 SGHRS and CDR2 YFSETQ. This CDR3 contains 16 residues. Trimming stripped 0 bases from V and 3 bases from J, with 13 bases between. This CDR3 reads CASSLESWGNYNEQFF. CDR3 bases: TGCGCCAGCAGCTTGGAAAGTTGGGGAAACTACAATGAGCAGTTCTTC.

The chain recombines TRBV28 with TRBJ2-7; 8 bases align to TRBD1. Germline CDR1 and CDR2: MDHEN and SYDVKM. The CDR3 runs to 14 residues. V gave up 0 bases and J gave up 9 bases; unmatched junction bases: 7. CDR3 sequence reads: CASSLWAGGERQYV. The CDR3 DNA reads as TGTGCCAGCAGTTTATGGGCAGGGGGCGAAAGGCAGTACGTC.

The DNA of the CDR3 is TGTGCCAGCAGCCAAGAGGGGGGACTCAACACTGAAGCTTTCTTT. Encoded protein: CASSQEGGLNTEAFF. The chain uses TRBV4-2 and TRBJ1-1; possible D gene TRBD1, 5 bases. Trimming shortened V by 0 bases and J by 2 bases, and 10 bases separated the two germline ends. Germline CDR1 reads LGHNA; CDR2 reads YNFKEQ. The CDR3 runs to 15 residues.

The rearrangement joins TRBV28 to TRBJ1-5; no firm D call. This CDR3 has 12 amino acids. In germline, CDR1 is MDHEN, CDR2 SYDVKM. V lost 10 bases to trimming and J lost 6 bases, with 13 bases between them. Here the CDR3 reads CATWEAGQPQHF. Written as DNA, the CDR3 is TGTGCCACCTGGGAGGCAGGTCAGCCCCAGCATTTT.

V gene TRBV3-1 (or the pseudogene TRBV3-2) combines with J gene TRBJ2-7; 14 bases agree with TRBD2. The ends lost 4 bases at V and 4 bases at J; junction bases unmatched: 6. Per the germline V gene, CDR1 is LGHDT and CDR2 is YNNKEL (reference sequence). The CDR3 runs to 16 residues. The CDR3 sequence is CASSLGTSGRPYEQYF. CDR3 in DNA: TGTGCCAGCAGCCTCGGGACTAGCGGGAGACCTTACGAGCAGTACTTC.

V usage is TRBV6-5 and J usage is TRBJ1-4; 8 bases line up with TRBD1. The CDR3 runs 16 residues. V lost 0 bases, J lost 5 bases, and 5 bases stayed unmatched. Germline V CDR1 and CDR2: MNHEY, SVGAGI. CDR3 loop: CASSYSRQGANEKLFF. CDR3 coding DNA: TGTGCCAGCAGTTACTCCCGGCAGGGGGCGAATGAAAAACTGTTTTTT.

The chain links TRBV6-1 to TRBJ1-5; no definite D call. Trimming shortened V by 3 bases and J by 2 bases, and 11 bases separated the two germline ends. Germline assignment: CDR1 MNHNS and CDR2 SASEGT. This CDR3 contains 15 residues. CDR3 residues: CASSEKGIGNQPQHF. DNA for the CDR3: TGTGCCAGCAGTGAGAAAGGGATTGGCAATCAGCCCCAGCATTTT.

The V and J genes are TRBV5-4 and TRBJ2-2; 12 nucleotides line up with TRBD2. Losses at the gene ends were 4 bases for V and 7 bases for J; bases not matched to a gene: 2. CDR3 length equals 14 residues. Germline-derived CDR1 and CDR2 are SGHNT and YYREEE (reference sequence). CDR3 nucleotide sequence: TGTGCCAGCAGCCCGGGACTAGCGGGCGGGGAGCTGTTTTTT. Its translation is CASSPGLAGGELFF.

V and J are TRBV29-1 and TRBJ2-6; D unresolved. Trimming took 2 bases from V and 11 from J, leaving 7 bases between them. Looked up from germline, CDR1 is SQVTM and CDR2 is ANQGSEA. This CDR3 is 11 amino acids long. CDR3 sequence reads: CSVEYGHVLTF. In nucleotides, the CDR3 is TGCAGCGTTGAATACGGCCACGTCCTGACTTTC.

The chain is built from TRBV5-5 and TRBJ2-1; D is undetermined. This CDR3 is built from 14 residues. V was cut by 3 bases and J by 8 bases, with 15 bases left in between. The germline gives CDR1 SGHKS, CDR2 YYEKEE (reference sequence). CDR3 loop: CASSSGRKVDEQFF. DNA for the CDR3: TGTGCCAGCAGCTCCGGACGTAAGGTCGATGAGCAGTTCTTC. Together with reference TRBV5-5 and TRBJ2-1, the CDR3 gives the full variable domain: DAGVTQSPTHLIKTRGQQVTLRCSPISGHKSVSWYQQVLGQGPQFIFQYYEKEERGRGNFPDRFSARQFPNYSSELNVNALLLGDSALYLCASSSGRKVDEQFFGPGTRLTVL.

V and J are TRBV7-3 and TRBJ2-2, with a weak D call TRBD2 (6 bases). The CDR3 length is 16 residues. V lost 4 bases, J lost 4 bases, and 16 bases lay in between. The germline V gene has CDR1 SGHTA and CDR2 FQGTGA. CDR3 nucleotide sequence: TGTGCCAGCAGCTCGCCAACGGGAGTATCCACCGGGGAGCTGTTTTTT. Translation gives CASSSPTGVSTGELFF.

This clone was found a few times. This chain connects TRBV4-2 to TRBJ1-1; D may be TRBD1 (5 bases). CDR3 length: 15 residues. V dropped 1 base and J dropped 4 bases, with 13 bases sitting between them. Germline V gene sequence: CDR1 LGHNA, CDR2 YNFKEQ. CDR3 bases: TGTGCCAGCAGCCAAGGGCTAGGGGTGACCACTGAAGCTTTCTTT. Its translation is CASSQGLGVTTEAFF.

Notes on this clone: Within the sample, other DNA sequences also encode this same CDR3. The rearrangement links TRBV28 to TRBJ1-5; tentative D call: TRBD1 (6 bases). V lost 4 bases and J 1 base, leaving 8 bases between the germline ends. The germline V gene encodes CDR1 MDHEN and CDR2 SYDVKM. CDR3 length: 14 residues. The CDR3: CASSSGTSNQPQHF. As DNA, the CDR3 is TGTGCCAGCAGTTCAGGGACAAGCAATCAGCCCCAGCATTTT.

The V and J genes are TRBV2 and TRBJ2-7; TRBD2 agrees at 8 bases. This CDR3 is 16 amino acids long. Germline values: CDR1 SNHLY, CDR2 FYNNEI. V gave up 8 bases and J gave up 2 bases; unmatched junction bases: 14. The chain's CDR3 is CASLLGSSGHTYEQYF. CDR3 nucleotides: TGTGCCAGCCTCCTCGGGTCTAGCGGGCATACCTACGAGCAGTACTTC.

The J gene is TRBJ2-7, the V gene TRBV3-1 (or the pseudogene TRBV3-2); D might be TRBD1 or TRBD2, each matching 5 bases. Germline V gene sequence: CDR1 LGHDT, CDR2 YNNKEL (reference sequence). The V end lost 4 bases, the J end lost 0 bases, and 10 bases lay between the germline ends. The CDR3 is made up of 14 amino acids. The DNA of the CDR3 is TGTGCCAGCAGCCCCTGGGACCGCTCCTACGAGCAGTACGTC. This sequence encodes CASSPWDRSYEQYV.

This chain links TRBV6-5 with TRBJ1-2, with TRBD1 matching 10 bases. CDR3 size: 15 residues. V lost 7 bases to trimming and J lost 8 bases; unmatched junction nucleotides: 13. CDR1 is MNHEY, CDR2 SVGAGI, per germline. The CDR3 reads CASTPTGQGLEGYTF. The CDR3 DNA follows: TGTGCCAGCACCCCTACGGGACAGGGGTTGGAGGGCTACACCTTC.

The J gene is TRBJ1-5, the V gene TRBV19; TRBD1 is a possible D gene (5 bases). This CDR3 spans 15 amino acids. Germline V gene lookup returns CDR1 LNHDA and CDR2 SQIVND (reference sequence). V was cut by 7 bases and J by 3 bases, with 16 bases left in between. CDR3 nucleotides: TGTGCCAGTAAGCCGACCACAGGTCCCAATCAGCCCCAGCATTTT. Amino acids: CASKPTTGPNQPQHF.

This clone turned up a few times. CDR3 sequence reads: CASSPATLNTEAFF. DNA of the CDR3: TGTGCCAGCAGCCCGGCGACGTTGAACACTGAAGCTTTCTTT. The chain joins TRBV28 to TRBJ1-1, with unresolved D. The ends were cut back, 6 bases at V and 0 bases at J, with 11 bases in the middle. The CDR3 runs to 14 residues. Germline V lookup: CDR1 MDHEN, CDR2 SYDVKM.

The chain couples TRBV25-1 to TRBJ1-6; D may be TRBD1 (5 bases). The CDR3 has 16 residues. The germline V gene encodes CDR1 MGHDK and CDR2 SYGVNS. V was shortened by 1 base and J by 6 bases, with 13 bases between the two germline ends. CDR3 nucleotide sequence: TGTGCCAGCAGTGAATCGGGGAGGGGTGTTAATTCACCCCTCCACTTT. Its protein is CASSESGRGVNSPLHF.

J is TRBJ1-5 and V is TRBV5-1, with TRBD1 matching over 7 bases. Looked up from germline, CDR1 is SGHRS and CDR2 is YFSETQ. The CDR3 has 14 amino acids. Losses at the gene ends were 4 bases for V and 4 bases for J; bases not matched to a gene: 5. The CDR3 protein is CASSPGQYNQPQHF. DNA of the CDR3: TGCGCCAGCAGCCCGGGACAGTATAATCAGCCCCAGCATTTT.

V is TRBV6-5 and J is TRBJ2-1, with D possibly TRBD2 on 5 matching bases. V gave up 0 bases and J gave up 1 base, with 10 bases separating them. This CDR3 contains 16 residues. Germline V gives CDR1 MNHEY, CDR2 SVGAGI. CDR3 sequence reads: CASSYSGSWSYNEQFF. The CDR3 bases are TGTGCCAGCAGTTACTCGGGGAGTTGGTCCTACAATGAGCAGTTCTTC.

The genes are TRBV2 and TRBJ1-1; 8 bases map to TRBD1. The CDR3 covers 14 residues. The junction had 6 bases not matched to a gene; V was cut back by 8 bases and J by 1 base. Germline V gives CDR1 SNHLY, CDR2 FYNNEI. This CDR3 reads CASYAGTGNTEAFF. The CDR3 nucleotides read TGTGCCAGCTACGCCGGGACAGGGAACACTGAAGCTTTCTTT.

The CDR3 sequence is CASSEARTQGGYTF. The CDR3 DNA reads TGTGCCAGCAGTGAAGCGAGAACTCAGGGTGGCTACACCTTC. The chain recombines TRBV6-1 with TRBJ1-2, with a weak D call TRBD1 (5 bases). V was clipped by 0 bases and J by 7 bases, with 12 bases between them. Germline V lookup: CDR1 MNHNS, CDR2 SASEGT. This CDR3 region has 14 residues.

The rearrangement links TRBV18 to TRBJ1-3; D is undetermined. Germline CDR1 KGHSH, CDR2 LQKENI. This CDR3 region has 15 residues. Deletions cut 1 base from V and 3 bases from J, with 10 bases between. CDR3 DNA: TGTGCCAGCTCACCACAGCCGCTATTTGGAAACACCATATATTTT. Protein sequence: CASSPQPLFGNTIYF.

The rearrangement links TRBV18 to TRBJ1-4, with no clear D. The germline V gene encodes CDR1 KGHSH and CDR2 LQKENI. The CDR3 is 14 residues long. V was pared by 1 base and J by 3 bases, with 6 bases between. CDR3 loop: CASSPREANEKLFF. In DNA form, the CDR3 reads TGTGCCAGCTCACCACGGGAGGCTAATGAAAAACTGTTTTTT.

Here the CDR3 DNA reads TGTGCCAGCAGCTTCGAGAGCGGGGGCGCAAATGGCTACACCTTC. Amino acids: CASSFESGGANGYTF. The chain carries TRBV7-8 and TRBJ1-2; the D gene is possibly TRBD1 (6 bases). Trimming left V 3 bases short and J 6 bases short, with 17 bases between. This CDR3 is 15 amino acids long. Germline loops: CDR1 SGHVS, CDR2 FQNEAQ.

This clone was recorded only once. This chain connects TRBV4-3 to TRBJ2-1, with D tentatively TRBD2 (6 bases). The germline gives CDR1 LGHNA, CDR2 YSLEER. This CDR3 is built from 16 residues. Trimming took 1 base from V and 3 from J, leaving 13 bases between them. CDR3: CASSQGYGSNYNEQFF. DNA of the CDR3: TGCGCCAGCAGCCAAGGGTACGGGAGTAACTACAATGAGCAGTTCTTC.